This T cell receptor (beta chain) was observed in a study of molecular identifiers for immune sequencing clone quantification. The wider study: The replicates split RNA from about 20,000 or 100,000 naive CD8 cells five ways and sequenced four.

TCRdb called the PCR reads again in MiXCR, with one record for every CDR3 protein. The data contain about 320,000 distinct CDR3 sequences, around 21% of them singletons. This clonotype has ten or more counts. Germline CDR1 SGHTA, CDR2 FQGNSA. This CDR3 is built from 15 residues. V lost 1 base and J lost 7, with 16 bases in between. Naive CD8 libraries came from roughly 20,000 to 1,000,000 sorted cells with 10%, 30% or 50% RNA. Sorting defined naive CD8 T cells as CD8+CD4-CCR7+CD45RA+. The receptor comes from a human donor in good health. Some libraries in this study had Jurkat cell RNA spiked in. The chain joins TRBV7-2 to TRBJ1-1; D may be TRBD1 (6 bases). Sequenced: naive CD8+ T cells from blood, with Jurkat cell RNA spiked in. The sample's subset: FACS-sorted CD8+CD4-CCR7+CD45RA+ naive T cells. Here the CDR3 reads CASSLGVRQVDEAFF. In DNA, the CDR3 is TGTGCCAGCAGCTTAGGGGTCCGACAGGTGGATGAAGCTTTCTTT.